The entry below describes one T cell receptor beta chain. No cognate antigen has been identified for it. No much larger clone is present one base from it, and per-base qualities are unavailable. The record originates from a study of blood T cell repertoires in COVID-19 (dated by TCRdb to between 2020 and 2021). Turning to the overall study: Samples covering the acute and convalescent phases of COVID-19 were provided by collaborators in the United States, Italy and Spain. The repertoires were made available in a free public database intended to serve as a resource for research on the immune response to SARS-CoV-2. The sample metadata nearly always contained a de-identified subject ID, COVID-19 status, age in years and sex. Where available, HLA class I and class II types were obtained from metadata supplied by the sample provider rather than from assay-based typing. The material from the prospective study consisted of cDNA or gDNA derived from T cells, B-cell-depleted T cells, or PBMCs. The dataset comprised deeply sampled blood TCRbeta repertoires from subjects exposed to, actively infected with, or recovered from COVID-19. The samples were drawn from the first 160 participants of the ongoing ImmuneRACE study and from some 1,300 subjects provided by 6 global collaborators. Results and caveats for the whole study, not just this receptor: How much clinical and demographic metadata was included differed by source and by participant, and the metadata was provided uncurated.

One collaborating source in Seattle enrolled patients while the patients were actively infected and followed the patients over time throughout the course of disease. The collaborating institutions used their own protocols to collect whole blood in K2EDTA tubes. For TCRbeta analysis, collaborators shipped samples as frozen whole blood, isolated PBMCs, or DNA extracted from either of those sample types. TCRbeta CDR3 regions were amplified from genomic DNA using the immunoSEQ Assay, a bias-controlled multiplex PCR. In the authors' own workflow: Nucleated cell counts per sample were estimated from amplification of reference gene primers within the assay. Sequence reads were collapsed and filtered to measure the absolute abundance of every unique TCRbeta CDR3 rearrangement. For each sample, productive Simpson clonality was calculated as the square root of Simpson's diversity index across productive rearrangements. In its TCRdb copy, this immuneACCESS table keeps in-frame sequences only and misses some clones. Where compared with another copy, unresolved V genes explain less than half of these, and the others have no known cause. The DNA gave D and trimming, while V, J and clone size come from that table. Counted in this sample were some 350,000 clones; about nine tenths of them appeared once. Of the sample, about 6% falls within the top ten clones.

The germline V gene (reference sequence) sets CDR1 to SEHNR and CDR2 to FQNEAQ. V sheds 1 base and J sheds 5 bases, leaving 8 bases between their ends. The CDR3, cysteine through phenylalanine, is 13 amino acids long. The read is trimmed to its CDR3 DNA, 39 bases read in frame from base 1. This clonotype was sampled from a woman between 50 and 59 years old with COVID-19, enrolled during active disease. The sample taken for sequencing was peripheral blood. This receptor chain uses TRBV7-9 and TRBJ2-5; there is no confident call for the D gene. The DNA reads as follows: TGTGCCAGCAGCTTAGGGAACGGGGAGACCCAGTACTTC. This sequence encodes CASSLGNGETQYF.